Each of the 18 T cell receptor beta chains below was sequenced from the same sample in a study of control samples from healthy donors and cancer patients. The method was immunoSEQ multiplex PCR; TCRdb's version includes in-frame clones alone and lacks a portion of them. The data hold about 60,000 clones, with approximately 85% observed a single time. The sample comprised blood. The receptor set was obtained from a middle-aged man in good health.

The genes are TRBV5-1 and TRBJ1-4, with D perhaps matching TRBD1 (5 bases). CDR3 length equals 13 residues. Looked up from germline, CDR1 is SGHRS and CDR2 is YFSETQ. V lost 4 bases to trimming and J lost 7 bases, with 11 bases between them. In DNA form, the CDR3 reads TGCGCCAGCAGCCCGGGGGGGAGTGAAAAACTGTTTTTT. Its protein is CASSPGGSEKLFF.

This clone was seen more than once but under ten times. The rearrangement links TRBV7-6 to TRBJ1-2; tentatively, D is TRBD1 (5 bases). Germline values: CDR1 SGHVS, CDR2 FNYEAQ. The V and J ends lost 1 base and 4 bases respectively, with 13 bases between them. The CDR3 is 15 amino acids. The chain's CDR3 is CASSLEPGRSYGYTF. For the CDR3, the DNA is TGTGCCAGCAGCTTAGAACCAGGGAGATCCTATGGCTACACCTTC.

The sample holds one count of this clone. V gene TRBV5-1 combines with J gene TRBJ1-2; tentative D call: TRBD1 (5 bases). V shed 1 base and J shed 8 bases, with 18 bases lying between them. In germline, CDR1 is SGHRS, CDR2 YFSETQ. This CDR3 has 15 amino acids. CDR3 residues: CASSLRPSTGLGYTF. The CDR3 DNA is TGCGCCAGCAGCTTGCGGCCCTCTACGGGGCTAGGCTACACCTTC.

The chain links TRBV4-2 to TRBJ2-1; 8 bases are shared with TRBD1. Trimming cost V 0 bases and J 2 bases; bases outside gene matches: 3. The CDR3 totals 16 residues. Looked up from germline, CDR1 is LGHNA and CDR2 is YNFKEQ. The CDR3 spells CASSQEAGGAYNEQFF. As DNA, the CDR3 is TGTGCCAGCAGCCAAGAGGCAGGGGGCGCCTACAATGAGCAGTTCTTC.

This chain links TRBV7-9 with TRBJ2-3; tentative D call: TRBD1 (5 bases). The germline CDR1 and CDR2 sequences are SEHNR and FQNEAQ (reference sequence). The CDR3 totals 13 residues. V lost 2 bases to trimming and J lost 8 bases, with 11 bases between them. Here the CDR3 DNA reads TGTGCCAGCAGCTTAAAAGGGGAAGGTACGCAGTATTTT. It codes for CASSLKGEGTQYF.

DNA for the CDR3: TGTGCCAGTACCACAGGGGGCCGGGGGAATGAGCAGTTCTTC. It specifies CASTTGGRGNEQFF. This sequence joins TRBV19 and TRBJ2-1; 9 bases fit TRBD1. Losses at the gene ends were 7 bases for V and 7 bases for J; bases not matched to a gene: 8. Germline V CDR1 and CDR2: LNHDA, SQIVND (reference sequence). The CDR3 is 14 residues long.

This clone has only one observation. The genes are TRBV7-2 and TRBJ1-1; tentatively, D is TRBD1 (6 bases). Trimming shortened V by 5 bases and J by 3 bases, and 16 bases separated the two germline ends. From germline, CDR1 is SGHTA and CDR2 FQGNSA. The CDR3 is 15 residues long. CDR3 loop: CASSISGGRDTEAFF. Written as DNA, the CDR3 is TGTGCCAGCAGCATCTCGGGGGGGCGGGACACTGAAGCTTTCTTT.

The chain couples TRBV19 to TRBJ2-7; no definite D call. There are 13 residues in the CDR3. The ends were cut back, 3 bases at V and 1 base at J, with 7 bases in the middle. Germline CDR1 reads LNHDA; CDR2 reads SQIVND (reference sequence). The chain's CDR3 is CASSMSYSYEQYF. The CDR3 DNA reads TGTGCCAGTAGTATGTCATATTCCTACGAGCAGTACTTC.

CDR3 coding DNA: TGTGCCAGCAGCCCGACAGGGTTCGGTCGTCAGCCCCAGCATTTT. Translating gives CASSPTGFGRQPQHF. The V call is TRBV6-5, the J call TRBJ1-5, with 7 bases aligning to TRBD1. The CDR3 sequence is 15 residues long. Looked up from germline, CDR1 is MNHEY and CDR2 is SVGAGI. V shed 6 bases and J 6 bases; nucleotides not matched to a gene: 11.

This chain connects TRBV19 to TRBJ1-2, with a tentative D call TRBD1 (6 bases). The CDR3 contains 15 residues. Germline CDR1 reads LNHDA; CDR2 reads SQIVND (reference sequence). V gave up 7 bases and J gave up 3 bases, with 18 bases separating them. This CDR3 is CASTRTKDSYYGYTF. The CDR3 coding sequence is TGTGCCAGTACCCGCACGAAGGACAGTTACTATGGCTACACCTTC.

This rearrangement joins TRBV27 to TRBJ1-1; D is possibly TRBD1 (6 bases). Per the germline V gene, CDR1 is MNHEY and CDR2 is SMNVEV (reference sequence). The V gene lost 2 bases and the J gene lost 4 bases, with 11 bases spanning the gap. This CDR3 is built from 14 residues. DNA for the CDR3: TGTGCCAGCAGTTTAAGGGGGGATCTCACTGAAGCTTTCTTT. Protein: CASSLRGDLTEAFF.

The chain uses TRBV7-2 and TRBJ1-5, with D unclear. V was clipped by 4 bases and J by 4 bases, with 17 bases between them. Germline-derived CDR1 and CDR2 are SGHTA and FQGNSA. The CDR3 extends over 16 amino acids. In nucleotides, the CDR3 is TGTGCCAGCAGCTCACACAGTGTGTCCAATAATCAGCCCCAGCATTTT. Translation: CASSSHSVSNNQPQHF.

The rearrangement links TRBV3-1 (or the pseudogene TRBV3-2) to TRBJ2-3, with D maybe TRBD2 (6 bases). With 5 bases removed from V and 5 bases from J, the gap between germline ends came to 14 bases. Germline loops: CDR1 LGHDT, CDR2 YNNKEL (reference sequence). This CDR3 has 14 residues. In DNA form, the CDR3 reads TGTGCCAGCAGCTTGCGGGAATTGGGAGATACGCAGTATTTT. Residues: CASSLRELGDTQYF.

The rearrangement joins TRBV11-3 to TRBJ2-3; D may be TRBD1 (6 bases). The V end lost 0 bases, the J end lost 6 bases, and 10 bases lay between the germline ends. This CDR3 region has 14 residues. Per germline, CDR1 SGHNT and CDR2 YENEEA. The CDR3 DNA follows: TGTGCCAGCAGCTTAGACGGGGACATCGATACGCAGTATTTT. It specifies CASSLDGDIDTQYF.

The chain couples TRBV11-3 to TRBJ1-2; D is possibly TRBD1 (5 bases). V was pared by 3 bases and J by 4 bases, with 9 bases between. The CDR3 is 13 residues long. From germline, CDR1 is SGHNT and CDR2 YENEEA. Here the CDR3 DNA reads TGTGCCAGCAGCTTTTCACAGGCCTATGGCTACACCTTC. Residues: CASSFSQAYGYTF.

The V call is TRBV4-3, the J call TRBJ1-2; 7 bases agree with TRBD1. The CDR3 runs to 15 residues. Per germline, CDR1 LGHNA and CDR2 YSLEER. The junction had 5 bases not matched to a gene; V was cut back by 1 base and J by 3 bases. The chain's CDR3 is CASSQGQGVDYGYTF. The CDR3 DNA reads TGCGCCAGCAGCCAAGGGCAGGGGGTGGACTATGGCTACACCTTC.

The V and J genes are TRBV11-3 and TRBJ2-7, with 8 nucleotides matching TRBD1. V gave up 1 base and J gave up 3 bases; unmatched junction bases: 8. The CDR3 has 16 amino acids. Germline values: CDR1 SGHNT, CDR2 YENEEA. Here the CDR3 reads CASSLGVDRGFYEQYF. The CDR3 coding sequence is TGTGCCAGCAGCTTAGGGGTTGACAGGGGCTTCTACGAGCAGTACTTC.

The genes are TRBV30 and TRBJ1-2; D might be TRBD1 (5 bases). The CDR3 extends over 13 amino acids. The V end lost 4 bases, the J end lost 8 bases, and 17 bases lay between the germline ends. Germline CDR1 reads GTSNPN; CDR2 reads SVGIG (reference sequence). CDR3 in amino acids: CAWTPPGRGGYTF. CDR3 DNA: TGTGCCTGGACCCCACCGGGACGGGGCGGCTACACCTTC. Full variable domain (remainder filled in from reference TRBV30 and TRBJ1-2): SQTIHQWPATLVQPVGSPLSLECTVEGTSNPNLYWYRQAAGRGLQLLFYSVGIGQISSEVPQNLSASRPQDRQFILSSKKLLLSDSGFYLCAWTPPGRGGYTFGSGTRLTVV.